This T cell receptor (beta chain) appears in the sequencing data of a study of blood T cell repertoires in COVID-19. This table comes from immunoSEQ multiplex PCR, and its TCRdb copy is limited to in-frame clones, with some not included. The sample shows about 250,000 clones, approximately 83% of them seen only once. The CDR3 consists of 11 residues. Trimming removed 6 bases at V and 5 bases at J, with 10 bases between. Germline V lookup: CDR1 GTSNPN, CDR2 SVGIG (reference sequence). Cohort assignment relied on participant-reported clinical history. This chain uses TRBV30 with TRBJ2-5; D gene ambiguous. This receptor was obtained from a woman between 40 and 50 years old who had been exposed to COVID-19. The sequencing sample was made of PBMCs or T cells enriched from blood (not recorded which). Here the CDR3 DNA reads TGTGCCTGCTTACTAAGGGAGACCCAGTACTTC. It yields the protein CACLLRETQYF.